This T cell receptor (beta chain) was sequenced for a study of T cell changes during pregnancy in multiple sclerosis. Some clones are missing from TCRdb's copy, which holds only in-frame ones; the method was immunoSEQ multiplex PCR. Of under 70,000 clones listed, 85% to 95% were seen once; the top ten hold roughly 2%. Sequences were derived from peripheral blood, sampled in the third trimester of pregnancy. The clonotype comes from a female donor in good health, enrolled as a control in a pregnancy study.

CDR3 sequence reads: CASSPWADMNTEAFF. Here the CDR3 DNA reads TGTGCCAGCTCACCATGGGCGGACATGAACACTGAAGCTTTCTTT. The chain is built from TRBV18 and TRBJ1-1; D is possibly TRBD1 (5 bases). Germline CDR1 is KGHSH and CDR2 is LQKENI. The CDR3 is 15 residues long. V was trimmed by 2 bases and J by 0 bases, leaving 10 bases between them.